The 24 T cell receptor beta chains below were found in one sample sequenced in a study of T-cell reconstitution after alpha-beta-depleted transplantation in children (dated by TCRdb to about 2016). The treatment or condition label, read with the paper, signifies: allogeneic hematopoietic cell transplantation with graft depleted of TCRalphabeta T cells and CD19 B cells. The library was built by means of PCR. TCRdb names Illumina HiSeq 2500 as the instrument used. TCR library preparation used molecular barcoding, with unique molecular identifiers applied to normalize quantification of the TCRbeta repertoire. In-frame beta chains were kept once TCRdb had trimmed the public reads at Q25 with fastp and called clones with MiXCR. Each record represents a unique CDR3 protein, reported with the most common genes and DNA among its rows. The sample yields 500,000 to 750,000 distinct CDR3 sequences; 25% to 30% were counted once. The top ten constitute about 35% of the sample.

The material sequenced was PBMCs, taken before TCRalphabeta/CD19-depleted stem cell transplant. These receptors came from a boy less than two years old with Wiskott-Aldrich syndrome, due to receive a stem cell transplant.

The chain couples TRBV10-3 to TRBJ2-1; maybe TRBD2 (6 bases). Trimming stripped 6 bases from V and 0 bases from J, with 9 bases between. Germline V gives CDR1 ENHRY, CDR2 SYGVKD. This CDR3 comprises 14 residues. CDR3 in DNA: TGTGCCATCAGGATTAGCGGCTCCTACAATGAGCAGTTCTTC. Translating gives CAIRISGSYNEQFF.

The V and J genes are TRBV7-8 and TRBJ1-3; 9 bases match TRBD1. CDR1 is SGHVS and CDR2 is FQNEAQ in the germline V gene. The CDR3 is 17 residues long. With 2 bases clipped from V and 2 bases from J, the junction kept 7 bases outside the gene matches. In DNA form, the CDR3 reads TGTGCCAGCAGCTTAAGACCCGGGACAGGGACTGGAAACACCATATATTTT. Protein product: CASSLRPGTGTGNTIYF.

The J gene is TRBJ1-2, the V gene TRBV7-2; no definite D call. The CDR3 extends over 16 amino acids. Trimming cost V 3 bases and J 0 bases, with 14 bases left between them. Germline CDR1 and CDR2: SGHTA and FQGNSA. Here the CDR3 reads CASSLEATLANYGYTF. In DNA, the CDR3 is TGTGCCAGCAGCTTGGAGGCGACCCTAGCTAACTATGGCTACACCTTC. Full variable domain (remainder filled in from reference TRBV7-2 and TRBJ1-2): GAGVSQSPSNKVTEKGKDVELRCDPISGHTALYWYRQSLGQGLEFLIYFQGNSAPDKSGLPSDRFSAERTGGSVSTLTIQRTQQEDSAVYLCASSLEATLANYGYTFGSGTRLTVV.

The gene calls are TRBV6-1 and TRBJ2-7; maybe TRBD2 (7 bases). The CDR3 consists of 15 residues. CDR1 and CDR2 (germline): MNHNS, SASEGT. Trimming cost V 6 bases and J 4 bases, with 19 bases left between them. CDR3 nucleotide sequence: TGTGCCAGCAGGGCCCGACCCGGGGGGCCGTACGAGCAGTACTTC. Protein product: CASRARPGGPYEQYF.

This clonotype was picked up a small number of times. The chain joins TRBV5-1 to TRBJ2-5; unclear D gene. With 3 bases removed from V and 2 bases from J, the gap between germline ends came to 17 bases. CDR1 and CDR2 (germline): SGHRS, YFSETQ. The CDR3 is made up of 16 amino acids. The CDR3 sequence is CASSSHGSAGQETQYF. CDR3 nucleotides: TGCGCCAGCAGCTCTCATGGGTCGGCAGGACAAGAGACCCAGTACTTC.

The CDR3 DNA follows: TGCGCCAGCAGTGAGCGGGGGACTAGCGGGAGGTGGAATGAGCAGTTCTTC. Translation: CASSERGTSGRWNEQFF. V is TRBV10-1 and J is TRBJ2-1, with TRBD2 identical over 15 bases. Germline V lookup: CDR1 WNHNN, CDR2 SYGVQD (reference sequence). V lost 2 bases, J lost 7 bases, and 6 bases stayed unmatched. The CDR3 is made up of 17 amino acids.

This clonotype has just a few counts. The gene calls are TRBV5-1 and TRBJ1-1, with D uncertain. Trimming took off 0 bases at V and 4 bases at J, with 10 bases between the two ends. The germline V gene has CDR1 SGHRS and CDR2 YFSETQ. The CDR3 runs to 14 residues. This CDR3 is CASSLDSGGTEAFF. The CDR3 region has the DNA TGCGCCAGCAGCTTGGACTCAGGAGGCACTGAAGCTTTCTTT.

This clonotype occurred once. The rearrangement uses TRBV12-3 or TRBV12-4 and TRBJ2-5, with 9 bases that match TRBD2. Trimming removed 2 bases from V and 1 base from J; junction bases left unmatched: 11. There are 18 residues in the CDR3. As DNA, the CDR3 is TGTGCCAGCAGTTTATGGGTTGGCGCGGGAGGGCCCCAAGAGACCCAGTACTTC. Translation: CASSLWVGAGGPQETQYF.

The chain employs TRBV29-1 and TRBJ2-3, with D perhaps TRBD1 or TRBD2 (5 bases each). CDR1 is SQVTM and CDR2 is ANQGSEA in the germline V gene. The CDR3 loop spans 13 amino acids. The V gene lost 5 bases and the J gene lost 6 bases, with 15 bases spanning the gap. The CDR3, as DNA: TGCAGCGTTCCGGGACCATTTCGCGATACGCAGTATTTT. Protein product: CSVPGPFRDTQYF.

This clonotype was counted only a few times. This chain joins TRBV7-8 and TRBJ2-5; 14 bases fit TRBD2. The J segment lost 1 base and the V segment lost 5 bases, leaving 12 bases of the junction unmatched. Germline V gene lookup returns CDR1 SGHVS and CDR2 FQNEAQ. This CDR3 spans 19 amino acids. CDR3 in amino acids: CASSLFPGLAGVSQETQYF. The CDR3 DNA sequence: TGTGCCAGCAGCCTCTTTCCGGGACTAGCGGGAGTTAGCCAAGAGACCCAGTACTTC.

The chain couples TRBV3-1 to TRBJ2-5, with unresolved D. V dropped 2 bases and J dropped 5 bases, with 12 bases sitting between them. In germline, CDR1 is LGHDT, CDR2 YNNKEL (reference sequence). The CDR3 contains 14 residues. The CDR3 DNA reads TGTGCCAGCAGCCAACGTTCCCAAGGCGAGACCCAGTACTTC. Translating gives CASSQRSQGETQYF.

This clonotype was picked up a small number of times. V and J are TRBV7-2 and TRBJ1-2, with D unresolved. CDR3 length: 13 residues. CDR1 and CDR2 (germline): SGHTA, FQGNSA. V was cut by 0 bases and J by 4 bases, with 6 bases left in between. In nucleotides, the CDR3 is TGTGCCAGCAGCTTAGCCCACAGCTATGGCTACACCTTC. Its translation is CASSLAHSYGYTF. Full variable domain (remainder filled in from reference TRBV7-2 and TRBJ1-2): GAGVSQSPSNKVTEKGKDVELRCDPISGHTALYWYRQSLGQGLEFLIYFQGNSAPDKSGLPSDRFSAERTGGSVSTLTIQRTQQEDSAVYLCASSLAHSYGYTFGSGTRLTVV.

This clonotype has a single count. The chain uses TRBV5-1 and TRBJ1-1; the D gene is possibly TRBD1 (5 bases). Trimming cost V 0 bases and J 3 bases, with 9 bases left between them. Germline lookup yields CDR1 SGHRS and CDR2 YFSETQ. The CDR3 length is 14 residues. In DNA, the CDR3 is TGCGCCAGCAGCTTGGAGGGGTGGGACACTGAAGCTTTCTTT. This encodes CASSLEGWDTEAFF. Full variable domain (missing parts from reference TRBV5-1 and TRBJ1-1): KAGVTQTPRYLIKTRGQQVTLSCSPISGHRSVSWYQQTPGQGLQFLFEYFSETQRNKGNFPGRFSGRQFSNSRSEMNVSTLELGDSALYLCASSLEGWDTEAFFGQGTRLTVV.

The J gene is TRBJ2-2, the V gene TRBV29-1, with D maybe TRBD1 (5 bases). Deletions cut 6 bases from V and 5 bases from J, with 10 bases between. The germline V gene encodes CDR1 SQVTM and CDR2 ANQGSEA. This CDR3 spans 12 amino acids. CDR3 nucleotide sequence: TGCAGCGTCACCCCAGGGACCGGGGAGCTGTTTTTT. Amino acids: CSVTPGTGELFF.

This chain connects TRBV27 to TRBJ2-7; D possibly matches TRBD1 or TRBD2 (5 bases each). CDR3 size: 14 residues. Between the trimmed V and J ends, which lost 2 bases and 1 base, there was a span of 9 bases. Germline V gives CDR1 MNHEY, CDR2 SMNVEV (reference sequence). CDR3 DNA sequence: TGTGCCAGCAGTTTAGTAGAGGGGTCCTACGAGCAGTACTTC. As protein: CASSLVEGSYEQYF.

The V and J genes are TRBV5-1 and TRBJ1-1; D remains unclear. CDR1 and CDR2 from the germline V gene are SGHRS and YFSETQ. Deletions cut 4 bases from V and 5 bases from J, with 6 bases between. The CDR3 runs to 11 residues. The CDR3 nucleotides read TGCGCCAGCAGCGAGGGTACTGAAGCTTTCTTT. Residues: CASSEGTEAFF. Combining the CDR3 with reference TRBV5-1 and TRBJ1-1 gives the whole variable domain KAGVTQTPRYLIKTRGQQVTLSCSPISGHRSVSWYQQTPGQGLQFLFEYFSETQRNKGNFPGRFSGRQFSNSRSEMNVSTLELGDSALYLCASSEGTEAFFGQGTRLTVV.

This chain links TRBV25-1 with TRBJ2-1; no clear D gene. The V and J ends lost 3 bases and 8 bases respectively, with 5 bases between them. The CDR3 runs 11 residues. Germline V lookup: CDR1 MGHDK, CDR2 SYGVNS. The DNA of the CDR3 is TGTGCCAGCAGTGACCGGTATGAGCAGTTCTTC. It specifies CASSDRYEQFF.

The chain links TRBV5-1 to TRBJ2-7; D may be TRBD1 or TRBD2 (5 bases each). Looked up from germline, CDR1 is SGHRS and CDR2 is YFSETQ. The V and J ends lost 0 bases and 6 bases respectively, with 16 bases between them. This CDR3 region has 15 residues. The CDR3 bases are TGCGCCAGCAGCTTGGACGGGACCCCCGGACGCGAGCAGTACTTC. Its protein is CASSLDGTPGREQYF.

The rearrangement links TRBV7-2 to TRBJ1-1; 7 bases match TRBD1. The V gene end was trimmed by 1 base and the J gene end by 0 bases; junction bases not matched to a gene: 2. This CDR3 has 15 amino acids. CDR1 and CDR2 (germline): SGHTA, FQGNSA. The DNA for the CDR3 is TGTGCCAGCAGCTTAGTGACAGGGATGAACACTGAAGCTTTCTTT. Encoded protein: CASSLVTGMNTEAFF.

This clonotype came up a few times. The chain has TRBV20-1 and TRBJ2-4, with 7 bases lining up with TRBD2. Germline lookup yields CDR1 DFQATT and CDR2 SNEGSKA (reference sequence). Germline trimming cut 3 bases from V and 0 bases from J; bases unmatched to any gene: 5. The CDR3 spans 15 residues. CDR3 loop: CSARASGLAKNIQYF. CDR3 nucleotide sequence: TGCAGTGCTAGGGCTAGCGGCCTAGCCAAAAACATTCAGTACTTC.

The rearrangement links TRBV5-1 to TRBJ2-1; 9 nucleotides line up with TRBD1. The CDR3 has 19 amino acids. CDR1 is SGHRS and CDR2 is YFSETQ in the germline V gene. Trimming removed 2 bases from V and 5 bases from J; junction bases left unmatched: 17. This chain's CDR3 is CASSFRRDRDFVFHNEQFF. The CDR3 DNA follows: TGCGCCAGCAGCTTTCGCCGGGACAGGGATTTTGTCTTCCACAATGAGCAGTTCTTC.

As regards this clonotype: One end of the junction does not line up with germline, which may come from a read error. V usage is TRBV20-1 and J usage is TRBJ2-7; a weak D match, TRBD2 (6 bases). Germline-derived CDR1 and CDR2 are DFQATT and SNEGSKA (reference sequence). CDR3 size: 13 residues. The CDR3 DNA sequence: TGCAGTACTAGCCGGGACGGCACCTACGAGCAGTACTTC. Encoded protein: CSTSRDGTYEQYF.

This clonotype was seen a handful of times. The genes are TRBV24-1 and TRBJ2-1; possible D gene TRBD2, 6 bases. With 5 bases removed from V and 9 bases from J, the gap between germline ends came to 10 bases. Germline-derived CDR1 and CDR2 are KGHDR and SFDVKD. The CDR3 has 12 residues. The CDR3 is CATSVAVREQFF. The CDR3 DNA sequence: TGTGCCACCAGTGTAGCGGTGCGTGAGCAGTTCTTC.

This clonotype was detected a few times. The rearrangement links TRBV11-2 to TRBJ1-1; perhaps TRBD1 as D (6 bases). CDR1 is SGHAT, CDR2 FQNNGV, per germline. V was shortened by 1 base and J by 1 base, with 10 bases between the two germline ends. The CDR3 sequence is 15 residues long. The CDR3 protein is CASSLARGGNTEAFF. The DNA for the CDR3 is TGTGCCAGCAGCTTAGCCAGGGGAGGGAACACTGAAGCTTTCTTT.